The clone carrying this TCR beta chain was observed a few times. Its target is not known. The data were obtained in a study of response to subunit inactivated influenza vaccine. Whole-study results and caveats: The authors proposed limited new T cell recruitment per seasonal influenza vaccination.

TCRdb processed the RT-PCR reads anew with MiXCR; each CDR3 protein has one entry. The sample consists of some 800,000 distinct CDR3 sequences, approximately 21% of them appearing once. This TCR was recovered from a man in his fifties or sixties who received an inactivated influenza vaccine. The sequenced sample was PBMCs from blood, obtained about 5 days after vaccination.

The CDR3 DNA reads TGTGCCAGCAGAAAAGGACTAGCGGGAGTCGACCATACGCAGTATTTT. Translation: CASRKGLAGVDHTQYF. The J gene is TRBJ2-3, the V gene TRBV6-2 or TRBV6-3, with 13 nucleotides matching TRBD2. J lost 7 bases, V lost 6 bases, and 10 bases had no gene match. There are 16 residues in the CDR3. The germline V gene has CDR1 MNHEY and CDR2 SVGEGT.